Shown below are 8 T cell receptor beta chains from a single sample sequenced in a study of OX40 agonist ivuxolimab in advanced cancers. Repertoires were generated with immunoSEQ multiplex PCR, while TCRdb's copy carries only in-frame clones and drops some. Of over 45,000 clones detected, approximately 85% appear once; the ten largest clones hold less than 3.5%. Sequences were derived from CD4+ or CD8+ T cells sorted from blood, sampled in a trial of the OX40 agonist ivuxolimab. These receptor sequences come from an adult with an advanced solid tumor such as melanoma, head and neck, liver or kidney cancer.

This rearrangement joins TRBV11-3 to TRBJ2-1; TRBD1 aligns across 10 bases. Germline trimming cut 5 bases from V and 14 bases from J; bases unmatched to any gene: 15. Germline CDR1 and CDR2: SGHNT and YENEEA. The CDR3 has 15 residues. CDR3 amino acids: CASSAYGTGEAQEFF. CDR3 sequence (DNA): TGTGCCAGCAGCGCCTACGGGACAGGGGAGGCTCAAGAGTTCTTC. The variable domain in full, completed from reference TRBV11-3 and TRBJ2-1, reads EAGVVQSPRYKIIEKKQPVAFWCNPISGHNTLYWYLQNLGQGPELLIRYENEEAVDDSQLPKDRFSAERLKGVDSTLKIQPAELGDSAVYLCASSAYGTGEAQEFFGPGTRLTVL.

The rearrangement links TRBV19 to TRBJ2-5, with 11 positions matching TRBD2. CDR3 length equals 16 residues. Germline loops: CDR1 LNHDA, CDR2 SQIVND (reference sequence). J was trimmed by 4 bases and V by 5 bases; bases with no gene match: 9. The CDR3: CASSALLAGDRETQYF. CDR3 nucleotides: TGTGCCAGTAGTGCCCTACTAGCGGGAGATCGAGAGACCCAGTACTTC. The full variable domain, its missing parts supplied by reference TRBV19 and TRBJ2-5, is DGGITQSPKYLFRKEGQNVTLSCEQNLNHDAMYWYRQDPGQGLRLIYYSQIVNDFQKGDIAEGYSVSREKKESFPLTVTSAQKNPTAFYLCASSALLAGDRETQYFGPGTRLLVL.

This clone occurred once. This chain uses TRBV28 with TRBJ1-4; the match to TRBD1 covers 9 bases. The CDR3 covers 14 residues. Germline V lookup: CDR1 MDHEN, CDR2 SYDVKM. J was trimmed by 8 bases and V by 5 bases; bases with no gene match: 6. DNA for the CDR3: TGTGCCAGCAGTCCCGGACAGGGGAAGGAAAAACTGTTTTTT. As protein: CASSPGQGKEKLFF.

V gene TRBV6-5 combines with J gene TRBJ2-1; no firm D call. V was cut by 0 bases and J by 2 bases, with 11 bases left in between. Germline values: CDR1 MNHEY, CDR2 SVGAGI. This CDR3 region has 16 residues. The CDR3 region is CASSYSERSTYNEQFF. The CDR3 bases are TGTGCCAGCAGTTACTCGGAACGGTCCACCTACAATGAGCAGTTCTTC.

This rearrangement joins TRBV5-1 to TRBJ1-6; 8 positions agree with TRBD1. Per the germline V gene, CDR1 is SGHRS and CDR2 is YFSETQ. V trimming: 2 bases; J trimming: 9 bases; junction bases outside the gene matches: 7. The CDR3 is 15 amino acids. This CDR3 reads CASSFGQGASSPLHF. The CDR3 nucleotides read TGCGCCAGCAGCTTTGGCCAGGGGGCAAGTTCACCCCTCCACTTT.

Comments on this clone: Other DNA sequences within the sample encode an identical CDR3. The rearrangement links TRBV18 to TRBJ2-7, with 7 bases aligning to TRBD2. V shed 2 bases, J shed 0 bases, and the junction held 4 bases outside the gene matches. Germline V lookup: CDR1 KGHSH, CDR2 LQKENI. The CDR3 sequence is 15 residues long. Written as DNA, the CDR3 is TGTGCCAGCTCACCAGGAGCGGGGAGCTCCTACGAGCAGTACTTC. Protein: CASSPGAGSSYEQYF.

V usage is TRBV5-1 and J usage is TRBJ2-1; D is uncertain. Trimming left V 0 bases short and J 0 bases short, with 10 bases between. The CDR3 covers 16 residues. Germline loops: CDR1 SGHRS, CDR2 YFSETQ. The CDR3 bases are TGCGCCAGCAGCTTGGCCGGAATGGCCTCCTACAATGAGCAGTTCTTC. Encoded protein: CASSLAGMASYNEQFF.

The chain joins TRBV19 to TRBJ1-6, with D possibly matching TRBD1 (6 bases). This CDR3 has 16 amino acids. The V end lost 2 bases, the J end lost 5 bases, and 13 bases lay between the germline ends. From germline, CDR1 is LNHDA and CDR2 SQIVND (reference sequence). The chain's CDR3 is CASSIQGPRNNSPLHF. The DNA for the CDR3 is TGTGCCAGTAGTATACAGGGGCCAAGGAATAATTCACCCCTCCACTTT.